Listed here is a single TCR beta chain. The sample comes from a study of blood T cell repertoires in COVID-19. V was trimmed by 3 bases and J by 6 bases, leaving 21 bases between them. Germline CDR1 reads MDHEN; CDR2 reads SYDVKM. The CDR3 covers 17 residues. Repertoires were generated with immunoSEQ multiplex PCR, while TCRdb's copy carries only in-frame clones and drops some. The table has a few hundred thousand clones, roughly 90% seen once. The V gene is TRBV28, the J gene TRBJ1-5, with D tentatively TRBD1 (6 bases). The sequenced material came from peripheral blood. This receptor was identified in a woman in her twenties or thirties with COVID-19, enrolled during active disease. Here the CDR3 DNA reads TGTGCCAGCAGTTTGAGATTCGATACAGGGTTCTTTCAGCCCCAGCATTTT. Protein product: CASSLRFDTGFFQPQHF.